This TCR beta chain emerged from a study of CD8 T cells in Susac syndrome. RNA totalling about 0.45 to 1 ug underwent reverse transcription with random hexamers. TCRdb independently ran MiXCR on the immunoSEQ multiplex PCR reads; one entry per CDR3 protein. This table holds approximately 190,000 distinct CDR3 sequences, roughly 94% found once. Germline V gene sequence: CDR1 SNHLY, CDR2 FYNNEI. The CDR3 is 17 amino acids. V trimming: 2 bases; J trimming: 5 bases; junction bases outside the gene matches: 7. This TCR was recovered from a human donor with Susac syndrome. The rearrangement joins TRBV2 to TRBJ2-3; the match to TRBD2 covers 13 bases. Material: CD8+ T cells from PBMCs. The chain's CDR3 is CASSEWVTSGREDTQYF. CDR3 coding DNA: TGTGCCAGCAGTGAATGGGTTACTAGCGGGAGGGAAGATACGCAGTATTTT.